What follows is one T cell receptor (beta chain) and its context. The sample comes from a study of CD8+ T cells in alopecia areata. Reverse transcribed after extraction, RNA yielded cDNA as the sequencing template. Generated by immunoSEQ multiplex PCR, the TCRdb table keeps only in-frame clones and is missing some. The sample consists of about 200,000 clones, more than 55% of them appearing once. The CDR3 length is 13 residues. CDR1 and CDR2 from the germline V gene are SEHNR and FQNEAQ (reference sequence). V was pared by 6 bases and J by 3 bases, with 3 bases of the junction left unmatched. The specimen sequenced was CD8+ T cells sorted from blood. The TCR comes from a human donor in good health. The chain uses TRBV7-9 and TRBJ2-7, with 9 bases that match TRBD2. The CDR3 sequence is CASSRLADYEQYF. The CDR3 region has the DNA TGTGCCAGCAGTAGACTAGCGGACTACGAGCAGTACTTC. The whole variable domain, remainder taken from reference TRBV7-9 and TRBJ2-7, is DTGVSQNPRHKITKRGQNVTFRCDPISEHNRLYWYRQTLGQGPEFLTYFQNEAQLEKSRLLSDRFSAERPKGSFSTLEIQRTEQGDSAMYLCASSRLADYEQYFGPGTRLTVT.